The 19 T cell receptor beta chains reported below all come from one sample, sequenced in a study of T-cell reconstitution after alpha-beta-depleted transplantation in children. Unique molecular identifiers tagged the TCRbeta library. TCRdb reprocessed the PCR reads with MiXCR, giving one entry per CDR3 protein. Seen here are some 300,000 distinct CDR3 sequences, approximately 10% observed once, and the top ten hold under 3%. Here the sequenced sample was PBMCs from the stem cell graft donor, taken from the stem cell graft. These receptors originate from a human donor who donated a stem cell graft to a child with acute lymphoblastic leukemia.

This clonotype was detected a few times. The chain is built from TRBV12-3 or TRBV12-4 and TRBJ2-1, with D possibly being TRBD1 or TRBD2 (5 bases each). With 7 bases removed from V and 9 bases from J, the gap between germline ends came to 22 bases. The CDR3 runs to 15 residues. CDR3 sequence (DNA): TGTGCCAGCAAACAGCGCCTTGGGACCGCGGTTGAGCAGTTCTTC. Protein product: CASKQRLGTAVEQFF.

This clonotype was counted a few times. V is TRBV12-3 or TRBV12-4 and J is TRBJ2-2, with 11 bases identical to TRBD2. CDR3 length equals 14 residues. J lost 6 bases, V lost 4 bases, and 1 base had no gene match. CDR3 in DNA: TGTGCCAGCAGTTGGACTAGCGGGTCCGGGGAGCTGTTTTTT. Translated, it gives CASSWTSGSGELFF.

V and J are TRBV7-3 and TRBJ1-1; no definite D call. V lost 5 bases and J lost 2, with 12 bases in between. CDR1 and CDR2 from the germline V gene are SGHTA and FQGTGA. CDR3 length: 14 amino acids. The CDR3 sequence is CASSPLTKNTEAFF. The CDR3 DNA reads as TGTGCCAGCAGCCCCCTGACCAAAAACACTGAAGCTTTCTTT.

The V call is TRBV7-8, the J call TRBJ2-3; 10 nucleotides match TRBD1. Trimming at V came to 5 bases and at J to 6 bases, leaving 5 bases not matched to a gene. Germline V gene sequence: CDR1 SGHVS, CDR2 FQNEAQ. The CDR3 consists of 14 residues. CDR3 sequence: CASSTWTGGDTQYF. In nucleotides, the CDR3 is TGTGCCAGCAGCACATGGACAGGGGGGGATACGCAGTATTTT.

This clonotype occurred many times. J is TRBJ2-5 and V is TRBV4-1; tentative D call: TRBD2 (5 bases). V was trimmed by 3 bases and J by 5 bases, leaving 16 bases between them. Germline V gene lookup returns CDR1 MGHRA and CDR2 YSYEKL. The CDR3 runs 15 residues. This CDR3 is CASSQDRSGIETQYF. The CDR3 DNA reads TGCGCCAGCAGCCAGGACCGAAGCGGTATCGAGACCCAGTACTTC.

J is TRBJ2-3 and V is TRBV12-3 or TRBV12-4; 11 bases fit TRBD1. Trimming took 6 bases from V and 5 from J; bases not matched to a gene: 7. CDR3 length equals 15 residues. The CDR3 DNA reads TGTGCCAGCAGCCGCGGACAGGGGGCTGAAGATACGCAGTATTTT. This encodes CASSRGQGAEDTQYF.

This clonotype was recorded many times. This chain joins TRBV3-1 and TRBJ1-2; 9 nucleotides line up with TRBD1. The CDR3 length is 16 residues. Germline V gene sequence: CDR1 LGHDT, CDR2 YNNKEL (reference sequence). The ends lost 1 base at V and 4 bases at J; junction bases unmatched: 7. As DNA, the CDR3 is TGTGCCAGCAGCCAAGCTTACAGGGGGCCCGGCTATGGCTACACCTTC. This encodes CASSQAYRGPGYGYTF.

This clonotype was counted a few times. The CDR3 here is CASSRAPSGSYNEQFF. DNA for the CDR3: TGCGCCAGCAGCCGAGCCCCTAGCGGGAGCTACAATGAGCAGTTCTTC. The V gene is TRBV4-1, the J gene TRBJ2-1; 10 bases align to TRBD2. V trimming: 4 bases; J trimming: 3 bases; junction bases outside the gene matches: 6. This CDR3 has 16 amino acids. Germline-derived CDR1 and CDR2 are MGHRA and YSYEKL.

CDR3 sequence reads: CAMSLGASKYF. CDR3 bases: TGTGCCATGAGCTTGGGGGCGAGTAAATACTTC. The J gene is TRBJ2-7, the V gene TRBV5-7; D possibly corresponds to TRBD1 (6 bases). TRBV5-7 is flagged as an ORF with uncertain function. The germline V and J ends were trimmed by 9 bases and 13 bases, with 20 bases remaining between them. The CDR3 length is 11 residues.

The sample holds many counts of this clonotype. The CDR3 bases are TGTGCCAGTATACTTTCGGGATTGTCCCTTAGCTCCTACAATGAGCAGTTCTTC. Amino acid sequence: CASILSGLSLSSYNEQFF. This sequence joins TRBV11-1 and TRBJ2-1; a possible D gene is TRBD2 (5 bases). Trimming shortened V by 9 bases and J by 0 bases, and 24 bases separated the two germline ends. The CDR3 runs to 18 residues. Germline V lookup: CDR1 SGHAT, CDR2 FQDESV (reference sequence).

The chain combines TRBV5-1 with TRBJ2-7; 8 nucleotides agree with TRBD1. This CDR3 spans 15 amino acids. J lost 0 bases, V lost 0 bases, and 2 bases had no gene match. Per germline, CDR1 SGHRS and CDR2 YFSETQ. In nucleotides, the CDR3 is TGCGCCAGCAGCTTGGAGACAGGGGCCTCCTACGAGCAGTACTTC. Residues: CASSLETGASYEQYF.

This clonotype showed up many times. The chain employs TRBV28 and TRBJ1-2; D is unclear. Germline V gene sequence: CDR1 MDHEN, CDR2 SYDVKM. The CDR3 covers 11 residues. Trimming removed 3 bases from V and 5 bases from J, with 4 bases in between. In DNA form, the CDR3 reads TGTGCCAGCAGTTTCGGGTATGGCTACACCTTC. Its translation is CASSFGYGYTF.

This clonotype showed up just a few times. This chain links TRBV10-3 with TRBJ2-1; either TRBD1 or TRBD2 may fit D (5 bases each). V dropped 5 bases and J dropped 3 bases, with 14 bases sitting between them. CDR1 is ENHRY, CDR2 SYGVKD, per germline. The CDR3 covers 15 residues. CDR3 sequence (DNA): TGTGCCATCAGTCCTCTCCGGGACGACTACAATGAGCAGTTCTTC. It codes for CAISPLRDDYNEQFF.

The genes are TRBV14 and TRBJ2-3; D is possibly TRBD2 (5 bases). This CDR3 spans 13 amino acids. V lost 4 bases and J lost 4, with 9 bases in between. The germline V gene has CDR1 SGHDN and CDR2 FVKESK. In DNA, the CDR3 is TGTGCCAGCAGCCTCCCTAGCTCAGATACGCAGTATTTT. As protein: CASSLPSSDTQYF.

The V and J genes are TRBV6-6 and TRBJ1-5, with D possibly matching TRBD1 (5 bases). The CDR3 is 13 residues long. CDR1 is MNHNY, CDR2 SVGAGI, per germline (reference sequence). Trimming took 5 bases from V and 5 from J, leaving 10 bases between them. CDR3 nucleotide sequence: TGTGCCAGCAGTGGGGACGAAGATCAGCCCCAGCATTTT. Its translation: CASSGDEDQPQHF.

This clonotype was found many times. CDR3 nucleotides: TGTGCCAGCAGATCCTGGACAGGGAATGAGCAGTTCTTC. Its translation: CASRSWTGNEQFF. The chain couples TRBV6-2 or TRBV6-3 to TRBJ2-1; the match to TRBD1 covers 8 bases. The V gene's germline CDR1 is MNHEY and CDR2 SVGEGT. V lost 6 bases to trimming and J lost 7 bases; unmatched junction nucleotides: 5. CDR3 length: 13 residues.

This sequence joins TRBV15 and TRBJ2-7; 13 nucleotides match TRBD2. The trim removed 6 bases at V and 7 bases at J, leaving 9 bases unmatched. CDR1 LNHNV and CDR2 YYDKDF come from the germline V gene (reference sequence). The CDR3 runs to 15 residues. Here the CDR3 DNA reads TGTGCCACCAGTTCTGGACTAGCGGGAGTGGGAGAGCAGTACTTC. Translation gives CATSSGLAGVGEQYF. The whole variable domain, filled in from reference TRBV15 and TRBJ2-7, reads DAMVIQNPRYQVTQFGKPVTLSCSQTLNHNVMYWYQQKSSQAPKLLFHYYDKDFNNEADTPDNFQSRRPNTSFCFLDIRSPGLGDTAMYLCATSSGLAGVGEQYFGPGTRLTVT.

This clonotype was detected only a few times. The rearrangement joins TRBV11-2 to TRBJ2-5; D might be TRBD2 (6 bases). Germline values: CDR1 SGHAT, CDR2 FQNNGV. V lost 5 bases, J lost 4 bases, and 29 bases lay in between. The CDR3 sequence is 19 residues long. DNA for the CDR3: TGTGCCAGCAGCCAAGTATTACCCGCGCGATGGGGGGTAGCAGAGACCCAGTACTTC. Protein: CASSQVLPARWGVAETQYF. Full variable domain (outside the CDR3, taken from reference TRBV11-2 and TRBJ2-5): EAGVAQSPRYKIIEKRQSVAFWCNPISGHATLYWYQQILGQGPKLLIQFQNNGVVDDSQLPKDRFSAERLKGVDSTLKIQPAKLEDSAVYLCASSQVLPARWGVAETQYFGPGTRLLVL.

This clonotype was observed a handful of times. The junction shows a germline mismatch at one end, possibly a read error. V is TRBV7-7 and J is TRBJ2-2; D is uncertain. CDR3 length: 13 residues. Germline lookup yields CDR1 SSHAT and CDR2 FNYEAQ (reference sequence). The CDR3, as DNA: TGTGCTAGCAGCGTCTTAACCTCCGGGGAGCTGTTTTTT. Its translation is CASSVLTSGELFF.